The entry below gives a single TCR beta chain sequence along with its context. Its antigen remains unidentified. PCR used 60 Vbeta primers and 13 Jbeta primers. Data came from immunoSEQ multiplex PCR; TCRdb stores just in-frame clones and leaves some out. The sample has 150,000 to 200,000 clones; 80% to 85% are singletons. The data stem from a study of cytomegalovirus exposure and HLA in healthy donors. Germline V gene data show CDR1 as SGHAT and CDR2 as FQDESV (reference sequence). The CDR3 has 16 amino acids. J was trimmed by 5 bases and V by 1 base; bases with no gene match: 8. Overall study results and limits: CMV serostatus was the sole immune exposure information available. The authors enumerated over 150 TCR beta chains as linked to cytomegalovirus.

The sequence was obtained from a man between 18 and 29 years old in good health and CMV-seronegative. The genes are TRBV11-1 and TRBJ2-5; 9 nucleotides line up with TRBD1. The sample was PBMCs. The CDR3 region is CASSLGVDRGGETQYF. CDR3 bases: TGTGCCAGCAGCTTAGGGGTGGACAGGGGAGGGGAGACCCAGTACTTC.